This entry concerns a single TCR beta chain. The data stem from a study of radiation and T cells in renal cell carcinoma. The time point was: blood 4 weeks post-SBRT, at nephrectomy. Stated treatment: 15 Gy SBRT to primary tumor, nephrectomy 4 weeks later. Sequencing was performed with immunoSEQ multiplex PCR; in TCRdb, only in-frame clones are kept and a portion is missing. The sample has 150,000 to 200,000 clones; around 90% are singletons. V gave up 2 bases and J gave up 11 bases, with 10 bases separating them. This CDR3 is 13 amino acids long. Germline assignment: CDR1 SGHDN and CDR2 FVKESK. This sample comprised blood, obtained from a patient whose treatment included radiotherapy and nephrectomy. V is TRBV14 and J is TRBJ1-6; TRBD1 is a possible D gene (5 bases). The source is a woman aged 45-60 years with renal cell carcinoma. This CDR3 is CASSQQGRAPLHF. As DNA, the CDR3 is TGTGCCAGCAGCCAACAGGGTCGTGCACCCCTCCACTTT.